The 8 T cell receptor beta chains listed next were all sequenced from one sample in a study of T cell repertoires in aging, cancer and after chemotherapy (dated by TCRdb to about 2019). The instrument given in TCRdb is Illumina MiSeq. Rearranged TRB sequences spanning V, D and J segments were amplified in a multiplex touch-down PCR with a mixed TRB-A/B primer pool. TCRdb reanalyzed the raw reads on its own, using fastp at Q25 for trimming and MiXCR for clone calling, and kept in-frame beta chains. One record per CDR3 amino acid sequence lists the most common genes and DNA. The sample table holds thousands of distinct CDR3 sequences, of which roughly a fifth were seen once. The ten most abundant clones make up roughly 2.7% of the sample. TCR beta rearrangements were amplified from genomic DNA extracted from peripheral blood rather than from sorted cells or RNA. The sequencing sample was made of blood. The receptors here all came from a human donor with a blood cancer.

By share, this clonotype counts as large (0.1 to 1%). The chain employs TRBV5-4 and TRBJ2-5, with 7 nucleotides matching TRBD2. This CDR3 region has 14 residues. CDR1 is SGHNT, CDR2 YYREEE, per germline (reference sequence). Trimming at V came to 4 bases and at J to 2 bases, leaving 5 bases not matched to a gene. CDR3 residues: CASSPGLGQETQYF. CDR3 sequence (DNA): TGTGCCAGCAGCCCTGGACTAGGTCAAGAGACCCAGTACTTC.

This clonotype was counted between two and nine times. The V call is TRBV12-3 or TRBV12-4, the J call TRBJ2-7, with 7 bases identical to TRBD2. Germline trimming cut 5 bases from V and 0 bases from J; bases unmatched to any gene: 7. CDR3 size: 15 residues. The CDR3 is CASSRGRTNSYEQYF. The CDR3 DNA follows: TGTGCCAGCAGTCGCGGGAGAACCAACTCCTACGAGCAGTACTTC.

This clonotype is labeled as medium-sized (0.01 to 0.1%). The V gene is TRBV19, the J gene TRBJ2-1; 7 bases match TRBD2. The trim removed 3 bases at V and 1 base at J, leaving 3 bases unmatched. Germline CDR1 reads LNHDA; CDR2 reads SQIVND (reference sequence). This CDR3 has 15 residues. As DNA, the CDR3 is TGTGCCAGTAGTATCGCTAGCGGATCCTACAATGAGCAGTTCTTC. Translated, it gives CASSIASGSYNEQFF.

This rearrangement joins TRBV20-1 to TRBJ2-7; 10 nucleotides line up with TRBD2. The trim removed 7 bases at V and 1 base at J, leaving 10 bases unmatched. This CDR3 has 15 residues. Per germline, CDR1 DFQATT and CDR2 SNEGSKA (reference sequence). DNA for the CDR3: TGCAGTGACGCACTCCTAGCGGGGGCATCCTACGAGCAGTACTTC. Translation: CSDALLAGASYEQYF.

This chain links TRBV20-1 with TRBJ1-4; the D gene is possibly TRBD1 (6 bases). V lost 1 base and J lost 4, with 13 bases in between. The CDR3 runs to 15 residues. CDR1 DFQATT and CDR2 SNEGSKA come from the germline V gene (reference sequence). The CDR3: CSARASDSYNEKLFF. The CDR3 DNA reads TGCAGTGCTAGAGCGTCGGACAGCTATAATGAAAAACTGTTTTTT.

In its sample, this clonotype is medium-sized (0.01 to 0.1%). The chain employs TRBV7-6 and TRBJ2-1, with TRBD2 identical over 7 bases. Losses at the gene ends were 5 bases for V and 4 bases for J; bases not matched to a gene: 11. Germline CDR1 SGHVS, CDR2 FNYEAQ. The CDR3 extends over 16 amino acids. In DNA form, the CDR3 reads TGTGCCAGCAGCCAAGAGGGCGGGAGTGGGTACAATGAGCAGTTCTTC. This codes for CASSQEGGSGYNEQFF.

This clonotype is classed as medium-sized. The chain employs TRBV28 and TRBJ2-1; no clear D gene. Germline V lookup: CDR1 MDHEN, CDR2 SYDVKM. The length of the CDR3 is 13 residues. Trimming took 4 bases from V and 0 from J, leaving 4 bases between them. CDR3 residues: CASSSFSYNEQFF. In DNA form, the CDR3 reads TGTGCCAGCAGTTCGTTCTCCTACAATGAGCAGTTCTTC.

This clonotype is large. The chain uses TRBV29-1 and TRBJ2-3; 9 positions agree with TRBD1. With 4 bases clipped from V and 5 bases from J, the junction kept 7 bases outside the gene matches. Germline V gene sequence: CDR1 SQVTM, CDR2 ANQGSEA. The CDR3 is 14 residues long. In DNA form, the CDR3 reads TGCAGCGTTGCACAGGGGGCGGTGGGAGATACGCAGTATTTT. It encodes CSVAQGAVGDTQYF.